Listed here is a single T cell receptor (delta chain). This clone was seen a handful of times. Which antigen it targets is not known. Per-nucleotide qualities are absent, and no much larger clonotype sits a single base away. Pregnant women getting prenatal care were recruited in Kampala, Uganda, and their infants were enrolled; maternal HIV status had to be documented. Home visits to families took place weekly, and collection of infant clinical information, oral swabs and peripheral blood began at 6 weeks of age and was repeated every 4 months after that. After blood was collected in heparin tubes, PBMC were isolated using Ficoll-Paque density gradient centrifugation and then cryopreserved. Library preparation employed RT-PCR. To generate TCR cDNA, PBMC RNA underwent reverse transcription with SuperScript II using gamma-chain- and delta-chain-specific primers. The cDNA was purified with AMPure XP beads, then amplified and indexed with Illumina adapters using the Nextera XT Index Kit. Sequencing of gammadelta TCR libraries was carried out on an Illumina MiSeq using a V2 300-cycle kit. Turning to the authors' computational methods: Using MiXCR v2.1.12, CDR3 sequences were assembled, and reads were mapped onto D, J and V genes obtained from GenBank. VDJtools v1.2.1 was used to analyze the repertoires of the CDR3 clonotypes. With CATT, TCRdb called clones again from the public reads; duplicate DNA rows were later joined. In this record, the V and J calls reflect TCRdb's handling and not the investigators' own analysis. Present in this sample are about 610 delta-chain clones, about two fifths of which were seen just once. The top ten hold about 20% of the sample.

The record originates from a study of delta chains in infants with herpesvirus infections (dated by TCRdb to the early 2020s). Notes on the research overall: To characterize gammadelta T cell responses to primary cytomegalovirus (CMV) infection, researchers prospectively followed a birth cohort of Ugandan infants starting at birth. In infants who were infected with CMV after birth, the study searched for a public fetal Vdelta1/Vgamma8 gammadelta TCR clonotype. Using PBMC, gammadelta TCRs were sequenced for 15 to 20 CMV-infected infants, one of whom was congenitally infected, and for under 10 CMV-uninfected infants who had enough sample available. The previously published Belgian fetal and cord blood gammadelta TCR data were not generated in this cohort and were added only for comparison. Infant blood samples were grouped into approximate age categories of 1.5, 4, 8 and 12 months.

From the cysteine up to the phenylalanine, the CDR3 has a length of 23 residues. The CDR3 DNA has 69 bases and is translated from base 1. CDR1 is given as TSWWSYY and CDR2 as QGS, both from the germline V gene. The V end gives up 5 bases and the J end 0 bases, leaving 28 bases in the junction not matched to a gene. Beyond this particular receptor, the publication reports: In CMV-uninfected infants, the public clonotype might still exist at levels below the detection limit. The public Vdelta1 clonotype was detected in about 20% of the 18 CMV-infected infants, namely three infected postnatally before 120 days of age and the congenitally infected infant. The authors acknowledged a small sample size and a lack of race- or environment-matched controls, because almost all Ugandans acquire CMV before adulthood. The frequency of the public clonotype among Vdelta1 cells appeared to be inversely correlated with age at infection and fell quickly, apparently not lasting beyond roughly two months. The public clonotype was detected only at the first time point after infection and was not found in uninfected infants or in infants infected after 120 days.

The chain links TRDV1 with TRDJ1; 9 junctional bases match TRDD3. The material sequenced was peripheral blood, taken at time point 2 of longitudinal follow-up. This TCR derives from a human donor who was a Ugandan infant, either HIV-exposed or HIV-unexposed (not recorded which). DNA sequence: TGTGCTCTTGGGTCGAAGGGCCTTCCTTTTTACTGGGGGACCCCCCATAACACCGATAAACTCATCTTT. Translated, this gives CALGSKGLPFYWGTPHNTDKLIF.